The sequence of this TCR beta chain was determined in a study of tissue T cells after allogeneic stem cell transplantation. Study-wide findings and caveats: The patient cohort was small and clinically heterogeneous, with limited sampling depth. Anatomically similar tissues had similar TCR repertoires within each patient. Few T cell clones were shared across patients, but motif clusters showed tissue-specific shared signatures.

The data were produced by immunoSEQ multiplex PCR, yet TCRdb's version contains in-frame clones alone and is incomplete. Among over a thousand clones listed, about three fifths were seen once. The CDR3 contains 12 residues. V was trimmed by 2 bases and J by 8 bases, leaving 10 bases between them. Germline CDR1 reads SGHSN; CDR2 reads HYEKVE. Time point specified: mouse harvest day 14 after allogeneic transplant. Each mouse received 10^7 T-cell-depleted marrow cells plus 10^6 splenic CD5+ T cells by tail vein. Tissues came from B6→BALB/c major-mismatch GVHD mice at day 7 or 14. On this clone itself: The antigen is not known. Genes and germline come from the mouse. The CDR3 goes on 1 residue after the read ends, and that part is filled in from the germline J gene.

The gene calls are TRBV12-1 and TRBJ2-4; tentatively, D is TRBD1 or TRBD2 (7 bases each). The source is a female BALB/c mouse given C57BL/6 T cells with graft-versus-host disease after an allogeneic hematopoietic cell transplant. Sequencing input: liver tissue. CDR3 amino acids: CASSPRGGTLYF. CDR3 DNA, as far as it was read: TGTGCCAGCTCTCCCAGGGGGGGCACCTTGTAC.